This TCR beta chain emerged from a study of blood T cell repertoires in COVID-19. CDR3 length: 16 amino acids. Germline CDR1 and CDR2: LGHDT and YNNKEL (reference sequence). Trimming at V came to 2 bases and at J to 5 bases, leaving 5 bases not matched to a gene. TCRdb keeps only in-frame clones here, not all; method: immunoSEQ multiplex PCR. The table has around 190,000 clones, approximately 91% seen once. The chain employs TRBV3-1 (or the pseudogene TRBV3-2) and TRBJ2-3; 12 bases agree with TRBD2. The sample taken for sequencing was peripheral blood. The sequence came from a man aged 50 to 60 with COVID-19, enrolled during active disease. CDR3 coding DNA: TGTGCCAGCAGCCAAAGACTAGCGGGAGCCAAAGATACGCAGTATTTT. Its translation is CASSQRLAGAKDTQYF.